This TCR beta chain came from a study of cytomegalovirus exposure and HLA in healthy donors. Study-wide findings and caveats: An analysis that came later showed most CMV-associated TCR beta chains appearing HLA-restricted. Upon later analysis, HLA-associated TCR beta chains proved more clonally expanded than other, equally common chains. Most TCR beta V segments were productive about 90% or about 30% of the time in an earlier analysis. What TCR beta sequences reportedly achieved was accurate prediction of HLA-A and HLA-B alleles in most subjects.

PCR amplification relied on 60 Vbeta primers (plus 13 Jbeta primers). Libraries were prepared by immunoSEQ multiplex PCR; TCRdb keeps only in-frame clonotypes and omits some of them. The profile shows 100,000 or so clones, roughly 79% of them singletons. This CDR3 comprises 17 residues. Per germline, CDR1 SGHAT and CDR2 FQDESV (reference sequence). V lost 1 base and J lost 2; bases outside the gene matches: 4. Concerning this clone itself: What it recognizes is unknown.

The clonotype was recovered from a man in his forties or fifties in good health and CMV-seronegative. The sequenced material came from PBMCs. The chain links TRBV11-1 to TRBJ2-5, with 13 nucleotides matching TRBD2. The CDR3 spells CASSLETSGGPQETQYF. The CDR3 DNA sequence: TGTGCCAGCAGCTTAGAGACTAGCGGGGGGCCGCAAGAGACCCAGTACTTC. Full variable domain (remainder filled in from reference TRBV11-1 and TRBJ2-5): EAEVAQSPRYKITEKSQAVAFWCDPISGHATLYWYRQILGQGPELLVQFQDESVVDDSQLPKDRFSAERLKGVDSTLKIQPAELGDSAMYLCASSLETSGGPQETQYFGPGTRLLVL.